This T cell receptor beta chain is drawn from a study of OX40 agonist ivuxolimab in advanced cancers. CDR3 length: 15 amino acids. V shed 3 bases, J shed 7 bases, and the junction held 9 bases outside the gene matches. The V gene's germline CDR1 is MNHEY and CDR2 SMNVEV (reference sequence). Some clones are missing from TCRdb's copy, which holds only in-frame ones; the method was immunoSEQ multiplex PCR. The table lists tens of thousands of clones, 92% of them singletons. The input for sequencing was CD4+ or CD8+ T cells sorted from blood, taken in a trial of the OX40 agonist ivuxolimab. J is TRBJ2-1 and V is TRBV27; 7 bases are a match to TRBD2. This receptor was taken from an adult with an advanced solid tumor such as melanoma, head and neck, liver or kidney cancer. The CDR3 nucleotides read TGTGCCAGCAGTTTCTCGGCGGGAGCTTTGAATGAGCAGTTCTTC. It is translated as CASSFSAGALNEQFF.